Following are 2 T cell receptor beta chains from one sample sequenced in a study of shared clonotypes between healthy human individuals. TCRdb's copy holds only in-frame clones and misses some; the assay was immunoSEQ multiplex PCR. The table lists 450,000 to 500,000 clones, 70% to 85% of them singletons. Source material: PBMCs. The receptors shown here come from a middle-aged woman in good health. Some clones in this sample may be carry-over from other donors' samples.

The chain links TRBV27 to TRBJ2-5, with D possibly matching TRBD2 (5 bases). Germline CDR1 reads MNHEY; CDR2 reads SMNVEV (reference sequence). Trimming shortened V by 2 bases and J by 5 bases, and 15 bases separated the two germline ends. This CDR3 has 15 residues. The CDR3 is CASSLTVTLAETQYF. The CDR3 DNA follows: TGTGCCAGCAGTTTAACAGTTACGCTAGCTGAGACCCAGTACTTC.

This chain links TRBV7-6 with TRBJ2-7; TRBD2 matches 7 bases. The germline CDR1 and CDR2 sequences are SGHVS and FNYEAQ. Trimming at V came to 8 bases and at J to 3 bases, leaving 4 bases not matched to a gene. This CDR3 comprises 12 residues. The CDR3 loop is CASGGDGYEQYF. CDR3 bases: TGTGCCAGCGGGGGGGACGGCTACGAGCAGTACTTC.